This T cell receptor beta chain came from a study of blood T cell repertoires in COVID-19. Study details: The origin of the acute and convalescent COVID-19 samples was the United States, Italy and Spain. Sample material is recorded as cDNA or gDNA derived from T cells, B-cell-depleted T cells, or PBMCs.

Using immunoSEQ multiplex PCR, the repertoire was profiled, and TCRdb retains in-frame clones only, with some absent. The repertoire consists of some 300,000 clones, with around 89% occurring once and the leading ten covering around 2%. The receptor was isolated from an older woman in a cohort exposed to, infected with or recovered from COVID-19 (not recorded which). Specimen: PBMCs or T cells enriched from blood (not recorded which).

CDR3 in amino acids: CASSPDRTGYGYTF. In DNA, the CDR3 is TGTGCCAGCTCACCGGACAGGACAGGCTATGGCTACACCTTC. The chain links TRBV18 to TRBJ1-2, with 7 nucleotides matching TRBD1. V gave up 3 bases and J gave up 4 bases; unmatched junction bases: 5. The CDR3 has 14 residues. From germline, CDR1 is KGHSH and CDR2 LQKENI.